This record looks at one T cell receptor beta chain sequence and its context. The antigen is not known. Method: immunoSEQ multiplex PCR; TCRdb's copy keeps in-frame clones and lacks some. The repertoire includes over 75,000 clones, around nine tenths of them detected once, and about 2.2% sits in the top ten. The entry originates in a study of T cell responses to AZD1222 COVID-19 vaccine. Study-wide results and limits: Increases in Spike-specific TCR breadth and depth were seen after two AZD1222 doses.

V dropped 6 bases and J dropped 6; count of bases not matched to a gene: 4. This CDR3 contains 14 residues. Germline CDR1 and CDR2: MNHEY and SMNVEV (reference sequence). The sample was peripheral blood, taken on day 0 of AZD1222 vaccination. This rearrangement joins TRBV27 to TRBJ2-1; 11 nucleotides agree with TRBD2. This TCR was sampled from an adult in good health. CDR3 loop: CASRLAGGPNEQFF. The CDR3 nucleotides are TGTGCCAGCAGGCTAGCGGGAGGCCCCAATGAGCAGTTCTTC.